A single sample is the source of the 11 T cell receptor beta chains below, sequenced in a study of blood T cell repertoires in COVID-19. Here immunoSEQ multiplex PCR was the method, and the copy in TCRdb shows in-frame clones only, minus some. The sample contains about 170,000 clones, 84% of which appear only once. The specimen sequenced was peripheral blood. These receptors came from a man aged 35 to 55 who had recovered from COVID-19.

The V and J genes are TRBV28 and TRBJ1-2; 10 bases line up with TRBD1. Germline V gene sequence: CDR1 MDHEN, CDR2 SYDVKM. This CDR3 has 14 residues. With 10 bases clipped from V and 4 bases from J, the junction kept 9 bases outside the gene matches. The CDR3 DNA sequence: TGTGCCACGGATAGGACAGGGGGGGTCTATGGCTACACCTTC. This encodes CATDRTGGVYGYTF.

The chain links TRBV4-1 to TRBJ2-1; no reliable D call. Deletions cut 0 bases from V and 9 bases from J, with 12 bases between. CDR3 length equals 14 residues. CDR1 is MGHRA, CDR2 YSYEKL, per germline. The CDR3 loop reads CASSQDYQFPEQFF. The CDR3 DNA sequence: TGCGCCAGCAGCCAAGATTATCAGTTTCCTGAGCAGTTCTTC.

The chain links TRBV28 to TRBJ1-1; D is ambiguous. Germline loops: CDR1 MDHEN, CDR2 SYDVKM. V was pared by 4 bases and J by 2 bases, with 8 bases between. This CDR3 is built from 13 residues. In DNA form, the CDR3 reads TGTGCCAGCAGTTCCGGGGAAAACACTGAAGCTTTCTTT. Its protein is CASSSGENTEAFF.

V and J are TRBV6-5 and TRBJ1-6, with 7 bases matching TRBD1. This CDR3 contains 14 residues. The junction had 8 bases not matched to a gene; V was cut back by 6 bases and J by 9 bases. Germline CDR1 is MNHEY and CDR2 is SVGAGI. The CDR3 region has the DNA TGTGCCAGCAGAACAGGGGAGGCCGTTTCACCCCTCCACTTT. Translation gives CASRTGEAVSPLHF.

This clone was detected only once. The chain combines TRBV9 with TRBJ2-3, with TRBD2 matching 13 bases. The CDR3 contains 16 residues. Germline-derived CDR1 and CDR2 are SGDLS and YYNGEE. J lost 2 bases, V lost 4 bases, and 4 bases had no gene match. DNA of the CDR3: TGTGCCAGCAGCCCGGGGACTAGCGGGGTCACAGATACGCAGTATTTT. Protein product: CASSPGTSGVTDTQYF.

This clone was observed once. J is TRBJ2-4 and V is TRBV6-6; possible D gene TRBD1, 6 bases. Trimming shortened V by 6 bases and J by 3 bases, and 18 bases separated the two germline ends. The CDR3 is made up of 16 amino acids. Germline V CDR1 and CDR2: MNHNY, SVGAGI (reference sequence). The CDR3 here is CASRRNPDSVKNIQYF. Written as DNA, the CDR3 is TGTGCCAGCAGGAGAAACCCGGACAGTGTCAAAAACATTCAGTACTTC.

The chain carries TRBV19 and TRBJ1-2; D perhaps matches TRBD1 (5 bases). Trimming cost V 3 bases and J 6 bases, with 20 bases left between them. This CDR3 is 16 amino acids long. The V gene's germline CDR1 is LNHDA and CDR2 SQIVND (reference sequence). Here the CDR3 reads CASSIQIGVTANGYTF. In nucleotides, the CDR3 is TGTGCCAGTAGTATTCAGATAGGGGTCACCGCTAATGGCTACACCTTC.

Written as DNA, the CDR3 is TGTGCCAGCAGCCCCGGACAGCGAGGCCGGACCCAGTACTTC. Translating it yields CASSPGQRGRTQYF. This rearrangement joins TRBV11-1 to TRBJ2-5; maybe TRBD1 (6 bases). The V and J ends lost 5 bases and 7 bases respectively, with 17 bases between them. The CDR3 is 14 amino acids. Per germline, CDR1 SGHAT and CDR2 FQDESV (reference sequence).

The chain joins TRBV27 to TRBJ2-3, with 8 bases aligning to TRBD2. J lost 4 bases, V lost 5 bases, and 8 bases had no gene match. In germline, CDR1 is MNHEY, CDR2 SMNVEV (reference sequence). The CDR3 loop spans 15 amino acids. This CDR3 is CASSRQRGLADTQYF. The CDR3 bases are TGTGCCAGCAGTCGCCAGCGGGGGTTAGCAGATACGCAGTATTTT.

This clone came up once. V and J are TRBV11-3 and TRBJ2-5, with TRBD1 identical over 9 bases. The V and J ends lost 5 bases and 5 bases, in that order; junction bases with no gene match: 3. Looked up from germline, CDR1 is SGHNT and CDR2 is YENEEA. This CDR3 has 13 amino acids. CDR3 amino acids: CASSTGGRETQYF. The CDR3 DNA reads as TGTGCCAGCAGCACAGGGGGCCGGGAGACCCAGTACTTC.

Details on this clone: One junction end does not reproduce the germline sequence, and a read error may be involved. The chain links TRBV5-1 to TRBJ2-5; 8 bases are a match to TRBD2. Germline V gives CDR1 SGHRS, CDR2 YFSETQ. The CDR3 runs to 14 residues. The CDR3 DNA reads as TGCGCCCGCAGCTGGGCCGGCCGGGGGGGGACCCAGTACTTC. Its translation: CARSWAGRGGTQYF.